Included here is one T cell receptor (beta chain) sequence, with context. The CDR3 has 14 residues. With 2 bases removed from V and 3 bases from J, the gap between germline ends came to 12 bases. Germline V gene sequence: CDR1 SGHNT, CDR2 YYREEE (reference sequence). Version v3.0 of the immunoSEQ assay ran at survey level. Measured with immunoSEQ multiplex PCR; TCRdb has only the in-frame clones, and not every one. The profile covers under 20,000 clones, with 80% to 90% appearing a single time and less than 9.5% taken by the ten largest. The data were taken from a study of long-term antiretroviral therapy in people with HIV.

The source is a man in his fifties with HIV. The chain is built from TRBV5-4 and TRBJ2-7; TRBD2 is a possible D gene (6 bases). Sequenced material: unsorted PBMCs, taken 4.2 years after starting antiretroviral therapy. The CDR3, as DNA: TGTGCCAGCAGCTTTGGGGGGTCGAGCTACGAGCAGTACTTC. This gives the protein CASSFGGSSYEQYF.